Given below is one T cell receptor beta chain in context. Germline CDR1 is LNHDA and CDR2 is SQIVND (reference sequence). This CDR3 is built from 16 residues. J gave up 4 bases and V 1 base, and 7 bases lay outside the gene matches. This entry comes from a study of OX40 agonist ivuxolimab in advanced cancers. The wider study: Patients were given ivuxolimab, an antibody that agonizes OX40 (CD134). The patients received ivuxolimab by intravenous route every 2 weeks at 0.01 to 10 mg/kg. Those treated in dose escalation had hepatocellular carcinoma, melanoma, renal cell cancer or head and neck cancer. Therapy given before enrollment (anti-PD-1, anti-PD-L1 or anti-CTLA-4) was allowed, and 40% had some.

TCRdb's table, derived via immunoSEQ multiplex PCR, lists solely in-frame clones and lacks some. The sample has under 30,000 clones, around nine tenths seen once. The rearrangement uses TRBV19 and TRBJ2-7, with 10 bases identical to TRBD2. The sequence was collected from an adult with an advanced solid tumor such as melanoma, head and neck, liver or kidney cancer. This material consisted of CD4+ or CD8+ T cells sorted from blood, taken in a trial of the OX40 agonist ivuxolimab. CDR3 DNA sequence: TGTGCCAGTAGTATAGTAGTAGCGGGAGGTCGGTACGAGCAGTACTTC. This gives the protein CASSIVVAGGRYEQYF.